This T cell receptor beta chain comes out of a study of shared clonotypes between healthy human individuals. Study-level background: Plates per donor: three CD4 naive, three CD4 memory, two CD8 naive, one CD8 memory.

For this clone: Antigen specificity is unknown.

Study results and limitations: On the whole, naive subsets had larger estimated richness than memory subsets had. Relative to clonotypes present in all four donors, those not shared had lower generation probabilities.

The study drew its donors from healthy HIV-negative adults without recent acute infections or vaccinations. CDR3 length: 15 residues. The germline CDR1 and CDR2 sequences are LNHNV and YYDKDF (reference sequence). With 5 bases clipped from V and 0 bases from J, the junction kept 4 bases outside the gene matches. The repertoire was sequenced with immunoSEQ multiplex PCR; TCRdb's copy has only in-frame clones and lacks some. The data contain over a million clones, around 97% of them singletons. The sequence was collected from a man aged 25 to 40 in good health. The chain couples TRBV15 to TRBJ2-7, with 10 bases lining up with TRBD1. The sample taken for sequencing was naive CD4+ T cells sorted from blood. The subset was: CD45RA+ positively selected. The CDR3 is CATSGDRGYSYEQYF. The CDR3 bases are TGTGCCACCAGCGGGGACAGGGGTTACTCCTACGAGCAGTACTTC.